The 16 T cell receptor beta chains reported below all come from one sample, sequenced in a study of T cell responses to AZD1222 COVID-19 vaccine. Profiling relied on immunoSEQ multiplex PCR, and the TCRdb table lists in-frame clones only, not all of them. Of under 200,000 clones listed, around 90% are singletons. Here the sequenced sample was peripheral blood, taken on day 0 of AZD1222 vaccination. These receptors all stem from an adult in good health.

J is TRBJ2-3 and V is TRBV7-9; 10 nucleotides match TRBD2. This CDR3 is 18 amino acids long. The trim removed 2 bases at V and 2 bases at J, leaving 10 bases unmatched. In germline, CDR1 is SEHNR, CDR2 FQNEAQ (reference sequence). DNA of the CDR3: TGTGCCAGCAGCTTAATCGCAGGACTAGCGGACAACACAGATACGCAGTATTTT. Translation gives CASSLIAGLADNTDTQYF.

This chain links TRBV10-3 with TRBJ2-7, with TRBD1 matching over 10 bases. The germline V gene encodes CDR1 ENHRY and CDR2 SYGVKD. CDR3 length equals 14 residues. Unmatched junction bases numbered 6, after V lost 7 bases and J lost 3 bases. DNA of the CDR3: TGTGCCATCACCTTGGACAGGGGGGACTACGAGCAGTACTTC. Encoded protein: CAITLDRGDYEQYF.

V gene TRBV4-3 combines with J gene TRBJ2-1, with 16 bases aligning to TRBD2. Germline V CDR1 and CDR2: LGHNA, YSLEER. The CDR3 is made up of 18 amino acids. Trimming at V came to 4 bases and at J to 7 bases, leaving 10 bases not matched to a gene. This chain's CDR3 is CASSRTGTSGGAGNEQFF. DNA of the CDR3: TGCGCCAGCAGCCGAACCGGGACTAGCGGGGGGGCCGGGAATGAGCAGTTCTTC.

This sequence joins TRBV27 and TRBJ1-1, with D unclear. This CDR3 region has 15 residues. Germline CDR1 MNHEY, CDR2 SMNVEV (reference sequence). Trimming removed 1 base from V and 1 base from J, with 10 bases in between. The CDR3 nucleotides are TGTGCCAGCAGTTTATTCGGGGAAGAGAACACTGAAGCTTTCTTT. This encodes CASSLFGEENTEAFF.

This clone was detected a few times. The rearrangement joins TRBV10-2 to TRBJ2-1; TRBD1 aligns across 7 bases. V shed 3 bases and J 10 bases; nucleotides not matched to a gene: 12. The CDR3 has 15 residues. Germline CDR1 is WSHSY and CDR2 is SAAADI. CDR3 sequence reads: CASSDRGQRLREQFF. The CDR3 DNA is TGCGCCAGCAGTGACCGGGGACAGCGTTTAAGGGAGCAGTTCTTC.

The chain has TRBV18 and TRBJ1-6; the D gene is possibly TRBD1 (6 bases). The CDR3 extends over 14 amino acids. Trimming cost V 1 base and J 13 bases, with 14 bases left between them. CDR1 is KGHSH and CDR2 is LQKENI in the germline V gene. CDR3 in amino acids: CASSPLTGFGPLHF. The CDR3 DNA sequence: TGTGCCAGCTCACCACTCACAGGGTTTGGCCCCCTCCACTTT. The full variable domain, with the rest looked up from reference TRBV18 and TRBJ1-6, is NAGVMQNPRHLVRRRGQEARLRCSPMKGHSHVYWYRQLPEEGLKFMVYLQKENIIDESGMPKERFSAEFPKEGPSILRIQQVVRGDSAAYFCASSPLTGFGPLHFGNGTRLTVT.

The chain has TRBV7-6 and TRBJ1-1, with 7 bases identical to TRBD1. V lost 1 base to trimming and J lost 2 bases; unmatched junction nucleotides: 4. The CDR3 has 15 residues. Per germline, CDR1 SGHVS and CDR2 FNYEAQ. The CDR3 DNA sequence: TGTGCCAGCAGCTTAGGTGGGACAGTAAACACTGAAGCTTTCTTT. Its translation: CASSLGGTVNTEAFF.

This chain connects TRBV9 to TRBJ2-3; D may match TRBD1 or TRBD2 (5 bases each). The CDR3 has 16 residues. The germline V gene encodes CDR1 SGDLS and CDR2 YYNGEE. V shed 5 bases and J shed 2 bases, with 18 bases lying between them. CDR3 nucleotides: TGTGCCAGCAGTATAAGAGGGGATGGGAACACAGATACGCAGTATTTT. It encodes CASSIRGDGNTDTQYF.

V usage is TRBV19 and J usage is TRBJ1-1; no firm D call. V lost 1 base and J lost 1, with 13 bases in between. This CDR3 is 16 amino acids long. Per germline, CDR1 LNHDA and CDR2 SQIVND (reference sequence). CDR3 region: CASSIGGRPGNTEAFF. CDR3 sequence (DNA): TGTGCCAGTAGTATAGGTGGCAGGCCAGGGAACACTGAAGCTTTCTTT.

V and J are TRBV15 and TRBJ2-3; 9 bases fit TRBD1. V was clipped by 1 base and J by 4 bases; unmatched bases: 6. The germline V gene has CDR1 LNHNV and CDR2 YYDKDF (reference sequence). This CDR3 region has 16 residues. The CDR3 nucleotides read TGTGCCACCAGCAGAGCCGCTCGGACAGGGGCAGATACGCAGTATTTT. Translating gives CATSRAARTGADTQYF. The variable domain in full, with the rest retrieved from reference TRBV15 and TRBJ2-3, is DAMVIQNPRYQVTQFGKPVTLSCSQTLNHNVMYWYQQKSSQAPKLLFHYYDKDFNNEADTPDNFQSRRPNTSFCFLDIRSPGLGDTAMYLCATSRAARTGADTQYFGPGTRLTVL.

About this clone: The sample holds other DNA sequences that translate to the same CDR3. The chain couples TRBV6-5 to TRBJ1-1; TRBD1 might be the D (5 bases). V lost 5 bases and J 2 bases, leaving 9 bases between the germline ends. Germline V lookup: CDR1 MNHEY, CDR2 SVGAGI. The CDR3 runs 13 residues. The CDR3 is CASSPGLNTEAFF. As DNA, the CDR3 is TGTGCCAGCAGTCCGGGACTAAACACTGAAGCTTTCTTT.

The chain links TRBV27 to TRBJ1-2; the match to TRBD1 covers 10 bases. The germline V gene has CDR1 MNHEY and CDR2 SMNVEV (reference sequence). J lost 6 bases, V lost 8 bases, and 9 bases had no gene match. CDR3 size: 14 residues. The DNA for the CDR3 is TGTGCCAGCGCCGACAGGGGGCGCATCAATGGCTACACCTTC. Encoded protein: CASADRGRINGYTF.

DNA of the CDR3: TGTGCCCTAGGACCCCTTCCGGGACAGAATTGTCATTTCTATAGCAATCAGCCCCAGCATTTT. Protein sequence: CALGPLPGQNCHFYSNQPQHF. This chain connects TRBV24-1 to TRBJ1-5; 7 bases map to TRBD1. The CDR3 is made up of 21 amino acids. V was clipped by 12 bases and J by 0 bases; unmatched bases: 28. The V gene's germline CDR1 is KGHDR and CDR2 SFDVKD.

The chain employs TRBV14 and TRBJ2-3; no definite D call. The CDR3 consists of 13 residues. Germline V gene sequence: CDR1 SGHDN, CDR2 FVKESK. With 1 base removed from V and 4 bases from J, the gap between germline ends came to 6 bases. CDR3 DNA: TGTGCCAGCAGCCAAGTAACGTCAGATACGCAGTATTTT. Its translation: CASSQVTSDTQYF.

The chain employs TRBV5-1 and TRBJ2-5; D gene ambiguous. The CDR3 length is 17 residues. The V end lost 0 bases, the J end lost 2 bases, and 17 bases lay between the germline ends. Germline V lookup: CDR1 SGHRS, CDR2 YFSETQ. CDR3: CASSLVLTTVRQETQYF. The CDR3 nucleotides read TGCGCCAGCAGCTTGGTTCTCACCACAGTGAGGCAAGAGACCCAGTACTTC.

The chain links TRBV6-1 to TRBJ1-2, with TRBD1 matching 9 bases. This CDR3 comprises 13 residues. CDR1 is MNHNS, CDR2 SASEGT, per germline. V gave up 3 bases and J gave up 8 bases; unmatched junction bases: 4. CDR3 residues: CASSDRDRAGYTF. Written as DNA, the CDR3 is TGTGCCAGCAGTGACCGGGACAGGGCAGGCTACACCTTC.